Below, 29 T cell receptor beta chains from the same sample are listed, as sequenced in a study of vaccination and CD4 T cells after COVID-19. These receptors lack a known antigen. Regarding treatment: approximately 10-day PBMC culture with coronavirus spike peptide pools or control peptides (ViraFEST assay). Sequencing of cultured CD4+ T cell DNA used the Oncomine TCR Beta short-read assay. TCRdb itself ran the PCR reads through MiXCR, one entry per CDR3 protein. The sample records about 13,000 distinct CDR3 sequences, roughly 45% being singletons. The specimen was CD4+ T cells from blood, cultured in vitro, collected after SARS-CoV-2 vaccination. These receptors all come from a human donor who had recovered from COVID-19.

The table lists this clonotype with a few counts. This rearrangement joins TRBV19 to TRBJ2-5, with 7 positions matching TRBD1. The CDR3 spans 13 residues. Germline V gene sequence: CDR1 LNHDA, CDR2 SQIVND (reference sequence). Losses at the gene ends were 5 bases for V and 5 bases for J; bases not matched to a gene: 5. CDR3 residues: CASSRQGWETQYF. Here the CDR3 DNA reads TGTGCCAGTAGTCGACAGGGCTGGGAGACCCAGTACTTC.

V usage is TRBV19 and J usage is TRBJ2-6; a possible D gene is TRBD1 (6 bases). V shed 7 bases and J shed 4 bases, with 11 bases lying between them. This CDR3 comprises 14 residues. The germline V gene has CDR1 LNHDA and CDR2 SQIVND (reference sequence). The CDR3 here is CASIGGSGANVLTF. The CDR3 DNA is TGTGCCAGTATAGGGGGTTCAGGGGCCAACGTCCTGACTTTC.

Only a few counts were recorded for this clonotype. The chain couples TRBV11-2 to TRBJ2-4; 8 bases line up with TRBD1. Germline CDR1 and CDR2: SGHAT and FQNNGV. The CDR3 is 16 amino acids. Losses at the gene ends were 5 bases for V and 0 bases for J; bases not matched to a gene: 6. The CDR3 bases are TGTGCCAGCAGCGCCCAACAGGGGGTAGCCAAAAACATTCAGTACTTC. Translation: CASSAQQGVAKNIQYF.

The V and J genes are TRBV7-3 and TRBJ2-3, with D maybe TRBD1 (7 bases). Germline V gives CDR1 SGHTA, CDR2 FQGTGA. V was trimmed by 4 bases and J by 5 bases, leaving 13 bases between them. The CDR3 sequence is 14 residues long. The CDR3 nucleotides read TGTGCCAGCAGCTCCTCAGGGGGGAGAGATACGCAGTATTTT. It specifies CASSSSGGRDTQYF.

The V gene is TRBV4-1, the J gene TRBJ2-5; TRBD2 aligns across 12 bases. The CDR3 is 17 residues long. J was trimmed by 4 bases and V by 6 bases; bases with no gene match: 12. CDR1 is MGHRA and CDR2 is YSYEKL in the germline V gene. The DNA for the CDR3 is TGCGCCAGCAGAAAGGGTCTAGCGGGAGGGCCCATAGAGACCCAGTACTTC. It codes for CASRKGLAGGPIETQYF.

This clonotype was picked up a small number of times. The genes are TRBV20-1 and TRBJ2-5, with 9 bases identical to TRBD2. The length of the CDR3 is 15 residues. V dropped 2 bases and J dropped 5; count of bases not matched to a gene: 9. Germline CDR1 DFQATT, CDR2 SNEGSKA (reference sequence). The CDR3 is CSARSKREALETQYF. The CDR3 DNA is TGCAGTGCTAGATCGAAGCGGGAGGCTTTGGAGACCCAGTACTTC.

J is TRBJ2-3 and V is TRBV6-1; 12 bases agree with TRBD2. Germline values: CDR1 MNHNS, CDR2 SASEGT. V lost 7 bases to trimming and J lost 6 bases; unmatched junction nucleotides: 8. The CDR3 spans 15 residues. CDR3 amino acids: CASTRLAGEGDTQYF. The CDR3 DNA follows: TGTGCCAGCACCAGACTAGCGGGAGAGGGCGATACGCAGTATTTT.

The chain links TRBV19 to TRBJ2-3, with unresolved D. CDR1 and CDR2 from the germline V gene are LNHDA and SQIVND (reference sequence). CDR3 length: 16 amino acids. V gave up 9 bases and J gave up 6 bases, with 25 bases separating them. The CDR3 DNA reads as TGTGCCAGGAAAAACAGCGTTTCGGATATTGTGGATACGCAGTATTTT. Translated: CARKNSVSDIVDTQYF.

This chain joins TRBV2 and TRBJ2-7; D perhaps matches TRBD2 (7 bases). This CDR3 is built from 13 residues. CDR1 is SNHLY and CDR2 is FYNNEI in the germline V gene. V shed 5 bases and J shed 6 bases, with 14 bases lying between them. The CDR3 spells CASSPEGGGEQYF. The CDR3 nucleotides read TGTGCCAGCAGTCCAGAAGGGGGGGGCGAGCAGTACTTC.

As to this clonotype: The junction shows a germline mismatch at one end, possibly a read error. In DNA form, the CDR3 reads TGTGCCACCAGTAAGGGACTAGCGGGCCAAGGGACCCAGTACTTC. Amino acids: CATSKGLAGQGTQYF. V and J are TRBV15 and TRBJ2-5, with TRBD2 matching 12 bases. The CDR3 covers 15 residues. CDR1 LNHNV and CDR2 YYDKDF come from the germline V gene (reference sequence).

This chain links TRBV7-3 with TRBJ2-1; 11 bases agree with TRBD2. The J call may be incorrect, as the DNA end agrees better with TRBJ2-7. The CDR3 totals 15 residues. Looked up from germline, CDR1 is SGHTA and CDR2 is FQGTGA. CDR3 nucleotide sequence: TGTGCCAGCAGCTTAGGGACTAGCGGAACGTACGAGCAGTACTTC. This encodes CASSLGTSGTYEQYF.

The chain couples TRBV5-1 to TRBJ2-1; D ambiguous. This CDR3 has 11 amino acids. Germline V gene data show CDR1 as SGHRS and CDR2 as YFSETQ. V dropped 7 bases and J dropped 3 bases, with 5 bases sitting between them. The CDR3 spells CASHDYNEQFF. CDR3 bases: TGCGCCAGCCACGACTACAATGAGCAGTTCTTC.

V usage is TRBV20-1 and J usage is TRBJ2-1, with 9 bases lining up with TRBD2. The CDR3 runs to 20 residues. V lost 1 base and J lost 5; bases outside the gene matches: 21. Germline lookup yields CDR1 DFQATT and CDR2 SNEGSKA (reference sequence). This CDR3 reads CSARASRGLAVAVVDNEQFF. CDR3 sequence (DNA): TGCAGTGCTAGAGCTTCTAGGGGACTAGCTGTTGCCGTGGTGGACAATGAGCAGTTCTTC.

This clonotype was counted once. The chain uses TRBV12-3 or TRBV12-4 and TRBJ2-5; TRBD2 matches 11 bases. The CDR3 has 15 residues. The V segment lost 6 bases and the J segment 1 base; nucleotides outside the gene matches: 4. The CDR3 reads CASRYGTSGQETQYF. CDR3 bases: TGTGCCAGCAGGTACGGGACTAGCGGCCAAGAGACCCAGTACTTC.

This clonotype has only one observation. This chain links TRBV15 with TRBJ2-2; TRBD2 aligns across 7 bases. CDR1 is LNHNV, CDR2 YYDKDF, per germline (reference sequence). The CDR3 consists of 16 residues. V was pared by 0 bases and J by 9 bases, with 10 bases of the junction left unmatched. The CDR3 region is CATSRDGGLHRRELFF. The CDR3 DNA reads TGTGCCACCAGCAGAGACGGGGGGTTGCACCGCCGGGAGCTGTTTTTT.

J is TRBJ2-4 and V is TRBV25-1, with 8 bases fitting TRBD1. The germline V gene has CDR1 MGHDK and CDR2 SYGVNS. The CDR3 spans 16 residues. With V trimmed by 2 bases and J by 3 bases, 6 bases remained unmatched. The CDR3 reads CASSETPDRDKNIQYF. CDR3 sequence (DNA): TGTGCCAGCAGTGAAACCCCGGACAGGGACAAAAACATTCAGTACTTC.

This clonotype was observed a few times. The chain joins TRBV6-1 to TRBJ2-1; 7 bases align to TRBD2. This CDR3 contains 11 residues. V dropped 8 bases and J dropped 7; count of bases not matched to a gene: 2. Germline lookup yields CDR1 MNHNS and CDR2 SASEGT. The CDR3 spells CASAGVNEQFF. The CDR3 nucleotides read TGTGCCAGCGCGGGAGTGAATGAGCAGTTCTTC.

The V and J genes are TRBV12-3 or TRBV12-4 and TRBJ1-1, with no clear D. The CDR3 is 12 amino acids. V lost 3 bases and J 1 base, leaving 3 bases between the germline ends. The CDR3 DNA reads as TGTGCCAGCAGTTTCGCGAACACTGAAGCTTTCTTT. Translated, it gives CASSFANTEAFF.

This clonotype was observed a few times. The V gene is TRBV7-9, the J gene TRBJ2-2, with 10 nucleotides matching TRBD1. CDR1 and CDR2 (germline): SEHNR, FQNEAQ (reference sequence). The CDR3 totals 16 residues. Trimming cost V 5 bases and J 6 bases; bases outside gene matches: 9. This chain's CDR3 is CASSGGYGTGAGELFF. As DNA, the CDR3 is TGTGCCAGCAGCGGAGGTTACGGGACAGGGGCCGGGGAGCTGTTTTTT.

The chain joins TRBV7-2 to TRBJ2-3; TRBD2 aligns across 16 bases. Per germline, CDR1 SGHTA and CDR2 FQGNSA. The CDR3 sequence is 20 residues long. Trimming took 7 bases from V and 2 from J; bases not matched to a gene: 15. The CDR3 nucleotides read TGTGCCAGCAACTCTCAGGGACTAGCGGGAGGGTCTACCTTCACAGATACGCAGTATTTT. Protein sequence: CASNSQGLAGGSTFTDTQYF.

This clonotype was seen a few times. The rearrangement uses TRBV4-1 and TRBJ1-2; 8 bases align to TRBD1. From germline, CDR1 is MGHRA and CDR2 YSYEKL. This CDR3 is built from 16 residues. V shed 3 bases, J shed 4 bases, and the junction held 10 bases outside the gene matches. Here the CDR3 DNA reads TGCGCCAGCAGCCACGTCCTGGACAGGGAGGCCTATGGCTACACCTTC. Its translation is CASSHVLDREAYGYTF.

This clonotype was counted a few times. The V call is TRBV7-3, the J call TRBJ2-5, with TRBD2 identical over 10 bases. The length of the CDR3 is 15 residues. V dropped 5 bases and J dropped 7; count of bases not matched to a gene: 10. Germline V lookup: CDR1 SGHTA, CDR2 FQGTGA. CDR3 loop: CASSTGLAPPRTQYF. The CDR3 DNA is TGTGCCAGCAGCACGGGACTAGCGCCTCCTCGGACCCAGTACTTC.

Only a few counts were recorded for this clonotype. The J gene is TRBJ2-3, the V gene TRBV7-8; D is undetermined. This CDR3 region has 11 residues. CDR1 is SGHVS and CDR2 is FQNEAQ in the germline V gene. Trimming took off 6 bases at V and 4 bases at J, with 5 bases between the two ends. This CDR3 reads CASSNADTQYF. The DNA for the CDR3 is TGTGCCAGCAGTAACGCAGATACGCAGTATTTT.

V usage is TRBV19 and J usage is TRBJ2-5, with 8 bases identical to TRBD1. Germline V gene sequence: CDR1 LNHDA, CDR2 SQIVND (reference sequence). This CDR3 is 13 amino acids long. With 5 bases clipped from V and 3 bases from J, the junction kept 2 bases outside the gene matches. CDR3 amino acids: CASSLDREETQYF. The CDR3 bases are TGTGCCAGTAGTCTGGACAGGGAAGAGACCCAGTACTTC. Variable domain in full (rest from reference TRBV19 and TRBJ2-5): DGGITQSPKYLFRKEGQNVTLSCEQNLNHDAMYWYRQDPGQGLRLIYYSQIVNDFQKGDIAEGYSVSREKKESFPLTVTSAQKNPTAFYLCASSLDREETQYFGPGTRLLVL.

V and J are TRBV21-1 and TRBJ1-1. TRBV21-1 is labeled a pseudogene. This CDR3 is built from 15 residues. The CDR3 region has the DNA TGTGCCAGCAGCAAAGGGGCAGCAGCCGACACTGAAGCTTTCTTT. Protein sequence: CASSKGAAADTEAFF.

This chain links TRBV27 with TRBJ2-7; the match to TRBD1 covers 11 bases. This CDR3 region has 13 residues. Germline values: CDR1 MNHEY, CDR2 SMNVEV (reference sequence). V shed 6 bases, J shed 4 bases, and the junction held 2 bases outside the gene matches. CDR3 residues: CASSRDRGYEQYF. The CDR3 DNA is TGTGCCAGCAGCCGGGACAGGGGGTACGAGCAGTACTTC.

This clonotype was seen more than once but under ten times. The chain joins TRBV18 to TRBJ2-3, with 9 bases identical to TRBD2. V trimming: 4 bases; J trimming: 2 bases; junction bases outside the gene matches: 10. CDR3 length: 17 residues. CDR1 and CDR2 (germline): KGHSH, LQKENI. CDR3 coding DNA: TGTGCCAGCTCACTCTCGACTCTAGCGGGAAACACAGATACGCAGTATTTT. Its translation: CASSLSTLAGNTDTQYF.

CDR3 sequence (DNA): TGTGCCAGCAGTGACTCACTAGCGGGAGCAGATACGCAGTATTTT. Its translation is CASSDSLAGADTQYF. The gene calls are TRBV6-4 and TRBJ2-3, with TRBD2 identical over 11 bases. CDR3 length: 15 amino acids. Trimming cost V 0 bases and J 4 bases; bases outside gene matches: 0. Germline V gene lookup returns CDR1 MRHNA and CDR2 SNTAGT.

This clonotype appeared a few times. The V call is TRBV6-2 or TRBV6-3, the J call TRBJ2-5; weak D call: TRBD1 (6 bases). The CDR3 runs to 16 residues. Trimming stripped 6 bases from V and 2 bases from J, with 19 bases between. CDR1 is MNHEY, CDR2 SVGEGT, per germline. CDR3 DNA sequence: TGTGCCAGCAGAGTTCCAGGGGACACTGATCAAGAGACCCAGTACTTC. Encoded protein: CASRVPGDTDQETQYF.